The 30 T cell receptor beta chains presented below share a single source sample, sequenced in a study of CD8+ T cells in alopecia areata (dated by TCRdb to between 2017 and 2018). The sample's time point label, decoded: about 4 weeks on oral tofacitinib. In light of the paper, this sample's treatment or condition label describes: oral pan-JAK inhibitor, 5-10 mg twice daily. Library preparation was by the immunoSEQ multiplex PCR assay. RNA was extracted from all samples and reverse transcribed into cDNA, which served as template for TCR sequencing. TCRdb took this table from immuneACCESS and kept in-frame rearrangements with V and J called. Such tables lack part of the clones; where checked against another copy, unresolved V genes explain under half of the gap, and the rest is unexplained. The sample table lists 130,000 or so clones, over 60% of them with a count of one. The ten biggest clones cover roughly 5% of the sample.

Here the sequenced sample was CD4+ T cells sorted from blood, taken at week 4, from a patient treated with tofacitinib. All receptors come from a human donor with alopecia areata.

A note on this clone: Distinct nucleotide sequences in the sample also encode this CDR3. The J gene is TRBJ2-3, the V gene TRBV2, with D unclear. V lost 4 bases, J lost 1 base, and 6 bases lay in between. This CDR3 has 13 residues. Looked up from germline, CDR1 is SNHLY and CDR2 is FYNNEI. CDR3 residues: CASSAIGTDTQYF. DNA for the CDR3: TGTGCCAGCAGTGCCATCGGCACAGATACGCAGTATTTT.

V and J are TRBV25-1 and TRBJ1-2; D gene unclear. Germline values: CDR1 MGHDK, CDR2 SYGVNS. Deletions cut 4 bases from V and 6 bases from J, with 9 bases between. The CDR3 consists of 12 residues. The CDR3 protein is CASSGNSDGYTF. CDR3 DNA sequence: TGTGCCAGCAGTGGAAACAGTGATGGCTACACCTTC.

The CDR3 nucleotides are TGTGCCACCGAGAGGGGGATCGGAAACACCATATATTTT. It yields the protein CATERGIGNTIYF. This chain connects TRBV2 to TRBJ1-3; TRBD1 is a possible D gene (6 bases). Germline lookup yields CDR1 SNHLY and CDR2 FYNNEI. V shed 10 bases and J shed 4 bases, with 14 bases lying between them. The CDR3 is 13 residues long.

The CDR3 here is CASSLPGQENEQYF. The CDR3 DNA reads TGCGCCAGCAGCTTGCCGGGACAGGAGAACGAGCAGTACTTC. The chain links TRBV5-1 to TRBJ2-7, with TRBD1 matching 8 bases. Germline V gene sequence: CDR1 SGHRS, CDR2 YFSETQ. With V trimmed by 1 base and J by 5 bases, 5 bases remained unmatched. The CDR3 is 14 amino acids.

In this sample, this clone turned up many times. The rearrangement links TRBV7-9 to TRBJ2-7; the D gene could be TRBD1 or TRBD2 (5 bases each). Trimming left V 5 bases short and J 6 bases short, with 14 bases between. This CDR3 is 13 amino acids long. Per the germline V gene, CDR1 is SEHNR and CDR2 is FQNEAQ (reference sequence). CDR3 region: CASSDVGVGEQYF. The CDR3 DNA follows: TGTGCCAGCAGCGATGTGGGGGTGGGCGAGCAGTACTTC.

This chain uses TRBV29-1 with TRBJ1-1, with D possibly TRBD1 on 5 matching bases. The CDR3 has 11 residues. V was shortened by 4 bases and J by 6 bases, with 9 bases between the two germline ends. CDR1 SQVTM and CDR2 ANQGSEA come from the germline V gene. The CDR3 nucleotides read TGCAGCGTTGTCAGGGACCCTGAAGCTTTCTTT. Protein product: CSVVRDPEAFF.

This clone was counted between two and nine times. The V gene is TRBV19, the J gene TRBJ1-4; no clear D. V was pared by 6 bases and J by 7 bases, with 15 bases between. The CDR3 is 14 amino acids. Germline values: CDR1 LNHDA, CDR2 SQIVND (reference sequence). The CDR3 bases are TGTGCCAGTAGACACCAGGCGGGCACTGAAAAACTGTTTTTT. Residues: CASRHQAGTEKLFF.

The rearrangement joins TRBV25-1 to TRBJ1-6; 7 bases match TRBD1. V shed 8 bases, J shed 6 bases, and the junction held 10 bases outside the gene matches. This CDR3 spans 15 amino acids. Germline V gene data show CDR1 as MGHDK and CDR2 as SYGVNS. The DNA of the CDR3 is TGTGCCAGCCAACAGCCCACAGGGGTTAATTCACCCCTCCACTTT. This encodes CASQQPTGVNSPLHF. The variable domain in full, with the rest retrieved from reference TRBV25-1 and TRBJ1-6, is EADIYQTPRYLVIGTGKKITLECSQTMGHDKMYWYQQDPGMELHLIHYSYGVNSTEKGDLSSESTVSRIRTEHFPLTLESARPSHTSQYLCASQQPTGVNSPLHFGNGTRLTVT.

The rearrangement joins TRBV29-1 to TRBJ1-5; weak D call: TRBD1 (5 bases). The CDR3 has 12 amino acids. Germline V gene sequence: CDR1 SQVTM, CDR2 ANQGSEA. The germline V and J ends were trimmed by 7 bases and 4 bases, with 11 bases remaining between them. The CDR3 sequence is CSAGDGNQPQHF. The CDR3 nucleotides read TGCAGCGCGGGGGACGGGAATCAGCCCCAGCATTTT.

This clone occurred a few times. V is TRBV10-3 and J is TRBJ1-1; 8 nucleotides agree with TRBD1. The CDR3 sequence is 15 residues long. Germline CDR1 reads ENHRY; CDR2 reads SYGVKD. The ends lost 7 bases at V and 4 bases at J; junction bases unmatched: 11. DNA for the CDR3: TGTGCCATCAATAAGGGACAGGAGAGTGGCACTGAAGCTTTCTTT. Residues: CAINKGQESGTEAFF.

V is TRBV5-6 and J is TRBJ2-2, with D possibly TRBD2 on 6 matching bases. V dropped 2 bases and J dropped 1 base, with 9 bases sitting between them. This CDR3 is 15 amino acids long. Per germline, CDR1 SGHDT and CDR2 YYEEEE. CDR3 sequence (DNA): TGTGCCAGCAGCTTAGCGGGCTTGAACACCGGGGAGCTGTTTTTT. Translated: CASSLAGLNTGELFF. Full variable domain (missing parts from reference TRBV5-6 and TRBJ2-2): DAGVTQSPTHLIKTRGQQVTLRCSPKSGHDTVSWYQQALGQGPQFIFQYYEEEERQRGNFPDRFSGHQFPNYSSELNVNALLLGDSALYLCASSLAGLNTGELFFGEGSRLTVL.

The sample holds a few counts of this clone. The V gene is TRBV15, the J gene TRBJ2-1; 14 bases match TRBD2. This CDR3 has 16 residues. Germline CDR1 reads LNHNV; CDR2 reads YYDKDF (reference sequence). Trimming removed 5 bases from V and 8 bases from J; junction bases left unmatched: 8. CDR3 sequence reads: CATSGGTSGRGDEQFF. CDR3 DNA: TGTGCCACCAGCGGTGGGACTAGCGGGAGAGGGGATGAGCAGTTCTTC.

The chain has TRBV29-1 and TRBJ1-1; D may be TRBD1 (5 bases). From germline, CDR1 is SQVTM and CDR2 ANQGSEA. With 2 bases removed from V and 8 bases from J, the gap between germline ends came to 9 bases. This CDR3 is built from 11 residues. CDR3 DNA: TGCAGCGTTGAAAGACAGTACGAAGCTTTCTTT. Amino acid sequence: CSVERQYEAFF.

The chain recombines TRBV5-4 with TRBJ1-2; a possible D gene is TRBD1 (6 bases). V shed 3 bases and J shed 3 bases, with 18 bases lying between them. Germline V gene data show CDR1 as SGHNT and CDR2 as YYREEE (reference sequence). The CDR3 has 16 amino acids. The CDR3 sequence: CASSSKQGGRDYGYTF. In DNA, the CDR3 is TGTGCCAGCAGCTCCAAACAGGGAGGTAGGGACTATGGCTACACCTTC.

This clone has just a few counts. The genes are TRBV27 and TRBJ2-1; 14 nucleotides align to TRBD2. The CDR3 runs 17 residues. Losses at the gene ends were 10 bases for V and 0 bases for J; bases not matched to a gene: 8. The V gene's germline CDR1 is MNHEY and CDR2 SMNVEV (reference sequence). The CDR3 here is CATLGLAGVNSYNEQFF. The CDR3 DNA follows: TGTGCCACCTTGGGACTAGCGGGAGTTAACTCCTACAATGAGCAGTTCTTC.

CDR3 amino acids: CASSLATGGYSYEQYF. CDR3 in DNA: TGCGCCAGCAGCTTGGCTACAGGGGGCTATTCCTACGAGCAGTACTTC. This chain links TRBV5-1 with TRBJ2-7; 9 bases line up with TRBD1. This CDR3 is built from 16 residues. The V segment lost 0 bases and the J segment 1 base; nucleotides outside the gene matches: 5. The germline V gene has CDR1 SGHRS and CDR2 YFSETQ.

The chain joins TRBV15 to TRBJ2-7, with 11 positions matching TRBD2. CDR3 length: 14 residues. The germline CDR1 and CDR2 sequences are LNHNV and YYDKDF (reference sequence). V shed 5 bases and J 3 bases; nucleotides not matched to a gene: 3. For the CDR3, the DNA is TGTGCCACCAGCTTGGGACTAGCGGACTACGAGCAGTACTTC. Translated: CATSLGLADYEQYF.

This clone was seen just once. The chain carries TRBV5-1 and TRBJ2-2; D is ambiguous. CDR1 is SGHRS, CDR2 YFSETQ, per germline. V lost 1 base, J lost 4 bases, and 8 bases lay in between. This CDR3 has 14 amino acids. CDR3 sequence (DNA): TGCGCCAGCAGCTTGACAGAGCCCACCGGGGAGCTGTTTTTT. It is translated as CASSLTEPTGELFF.

The rearrangement uses TRBV29-1 and TRBJ2-1, with 7 bases matching TRBD2. Germline assignment: CDR1 SQVTM and CDR2 ANQGSEA. The CDR3 is 14 amino acids. The V segment lost 4 bases and the J segment 2 bases; nucleotides outside the gene matches: 5. This CDR3 reads CSVARESPYNEQFF. CDR3 in DNA: TGCAGCGTTGCGCGGGAGTCCCCCTACAATGAGCAGTTCTTC.

V and J are TRBV10-3 and TRBJ1-3, with no clear D. Trimming left V 0 bases short and J 2 bases short, with 8 bases between. Germline assignment: CDR1 ENHRY and CDR2 SYGVKD. This CDR3 has 15 residues. Here the CDR3 reads CAISESFRTGNTIYF. CDR3 DNA sequence: TGTGCCATCAGTGAGTCATTCCGGACTGGAAACACCATATATTTT.

The chain carries TRBV28 and TRBJ2-3; 8 bases are shared with TRBD1. From germline, CDR1 is MDHEN and CDR2 SYDVKM. CDR3 size: 17 residues. The trim removed 6 bases at V and 1 base at J, leaving 12 bases unmatched. The CDR3 nucleotides read TGTGCCAGCAGAAGGGACAGGCAGAATCCCCGCACAGATACGCAGTATTTT. The encoded protein is CASRRDRQNPRTDTQYF.

In this sample, this clone turned up a few times. The chain uses TRBV4-1 and TRBJ2-2; D not resolved. The CDR3 is made up of 13 amino acids. The V and J ends lost 0 bases and 4 bases respectively, with 3 bases between them. CDR1 MGHRA and CDR2 YSYEKL come from the germline V gene. Here the CDR3 DNA reads TGCGCCAGCAGCCAAGATGTCACCGGGGAGCTGTTTTTT. This translates into CASSQDVTGELFF.

The gene calls are TRBV5-1 and TRBJ2-7; weak D call: TRBD2 (6 bases). V was clipped by 4 bases and J by 2 bases, with 16 bases between them. The CDR3 sequence is 15 residues long. CDR1 is SGHRS and CDR2 is YFSETQ in the germline V gene. The CDR3 here is CASSRRTEGTYEQYF. The DNA of the CDR3 is TGCGCCAGCAGCAGACGGACGGAGGGAACCTACGAGCAGTACTTC.

This clone was counted only a few times. The J gene is TRBJ1-2, the V gene TRBV6-6, with D hard to call. Trimming shortened V by 8 bases and J by 2 bases, and 9 bases separated the two germline ends. The germline V gene has CDR1 MNHNY and CDR2 SVGAGI (reference sequence). The CDR3 runs to 12 residues. CDR3 region: CASGSVNYGYTF. The CDR3 nucleotides read TGTGCCAGCGGGAGCGTGAACTATGGCTACACCTTC.

This clone has a handful of counts. This chain connects TRBV4-3 to TRBJ2-5; 8 nucleotides line up with TRBD1. From germline, CDR1 is LGHNA and CDR2 YSLEER. J was trimmed by 4 bases and V by 3 bases; bases with no gene match: 7. CDR3 length equals 15 residues. This CDR3 reads CASSQDTGGSETQYF. CDR3 DNA sequence: TGCGCCAGCAGCCAGGACACAGGGGGATCAGAGACCCAGTACTTC.

The chain has TRBV11-2 and TRBJ2-3, with 12 bases lining up with TRBD2. With V trimmed by 4 bases and J by 8 bases, 13 bases remained unmatched. The CDR3 sequence is 17 residues long. Germline CDR1 and CDR2: SGHAT and FQNNGV. The CDR3 protein is CASSSPRLAGVQRTQYF. DNA of the CDR3: TGTGCCAGCAGCTCACCCCGACTAGCGGGGGTACAACGTACGCAGTATTTT.

The chain recombines TRBV5-1 with TRBJ2-1; 9 bases line up with TRBD1. J lost 9 bases, V lost 1 base, and 5 bases had no gene match. The CDR3 extends over 14 amino acids. Germline V lookup: CDR1 SGHRS, CDR2 YFSETQ. CDR3: CASSLQQGAGEQFF. The CDR3 nucleotides are TGCGCCAGCAGCTTGCAACAGGGGGCGGGTGAGCAGTTCTTC. Supplemented by reference TRBV5-1 and TRBJ2-1, the full variable domain reads KAGVTQTPRYLIKTRGQQVTLSCSPISGHRSVSWYQQTPGQGLQFLFEYFSETQRNKGNFPGRFSGRQFSNSRSEMNVSTLELGDSALYLCASSLQQGAGEQFFGPGTRLTVL.

This clone turned up a few times. The chain couples TRBV5-1 to TRBJ2-5; the D gene is possibly TRBD1 (5 bases). Trimming removed 0 bases from V and 5 bases from J, with 17 bases in between. The germline V gene has CDR1 SGHRS and CDR2 YFSETQ. The CDR3 consists of 16 residues. The CDR3 here is CASSLDRSQGVETQYF. The CDR3 DNA reads TGCGCCAGCAGCTTGGACAGGTCCCAAGGGGTGGAGACCCAGTACTTC.

The chain combines TRBV9 with TRBJ2-1, with TRBD1 matching 9 bases. The CDR3 is 12 residues long. The trim removed 2 bases at V and 13 bases at J, leaving 4 bases unmatched. The germline V gene has CDR1 SGDLS and CDR2 YYNGEE. The CDR3 DNA sequence: TGTGCCAGCAGCGTGGATACAGGGGGCCAGTTCTTC. This codes for CASSVDTGGQFF. Full variable domain (missing parts from reference TRBV9 and TRBJ2-1): DSGVTQTPKHLITATGQRVTLRCSPRSGDLSVYWYQQSLDQGLQFLIQYYNGEERAKGNILERFSAQQFPDLHSELNLSSLELGDSALYFCASSVDTGGQFFGPGTRLTVL.

The CDR3 protein is CASRRTSSNTGELFF. CDR3 nucleotides: TGTGCCAGCAGGCGGACTAGCAGTAACACCGGGGAGCTGTTTTTT. V gene TRBV27 combines with J gene TRBJ2-2, with 8 bases matching TRBD2. The V gene's germline CDR1 is MNHEY and CDR2 SMNVEV (reference sequence). The CDR3 is made up of 15 amino acids. J gave up 2 bases and V 6 bases, and 5 bases lay outside the gene matches.